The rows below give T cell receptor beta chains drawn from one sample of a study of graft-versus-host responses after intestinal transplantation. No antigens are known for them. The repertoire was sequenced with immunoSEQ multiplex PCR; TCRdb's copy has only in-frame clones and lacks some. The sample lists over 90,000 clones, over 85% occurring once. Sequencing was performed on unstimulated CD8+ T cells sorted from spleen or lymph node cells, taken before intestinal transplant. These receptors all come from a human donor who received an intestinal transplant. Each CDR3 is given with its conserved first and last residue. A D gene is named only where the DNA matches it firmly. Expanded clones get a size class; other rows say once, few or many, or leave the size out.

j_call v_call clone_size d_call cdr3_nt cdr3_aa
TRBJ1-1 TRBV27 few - TGTGCCAGCAGTTTAGGGGGACAAGGGAACACTGAAGCTTTCTTT CASSLGGQGNTEAFF
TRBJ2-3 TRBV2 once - TGTGCCAGCAGGCCGGGACTCCGCACAGATACGCAGTATTTT CASRPGLRTDTQYF
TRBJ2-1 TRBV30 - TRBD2 TGTGCCTGGAGTGCGGGACTAGCGGGGGGGTTGGGTGAGCAGTTCTTC CAWSAGLAGGLGEQFF
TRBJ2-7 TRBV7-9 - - TGTGCCAGCAGCTTAGCGGAAGAGCGGATCTTGTACGAGCAGTACTTC CASSLAEERILYEQYF
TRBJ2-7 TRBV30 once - TGTGCCTGGAGTTCGACAGGTCCCTCCGAGCAGTACTTC CAWSSTGPSEQYF
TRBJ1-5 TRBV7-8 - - TGTGCCAGCAGCACCCTCGAAGGGGGGGAGAGCAATCAGCCCCAGCATTTT CASSTLEGGESNQPQHF
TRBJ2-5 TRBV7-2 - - TGTGCCAGCAGCTTCGACTTTAGGGGGGGGAGGGCTGAAGAGACCCAGTACTTC CASSFDFRGGRAEETQYF
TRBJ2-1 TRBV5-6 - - TGTGCCAGCCTCACGGGTTGGACGTCCTACAATGAGCAGTTCTTC CASLTGWTSYNEQFF
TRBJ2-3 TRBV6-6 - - TGTGCCAGCTCCCTCCTGAGGGGGGGAAGGGATACGCAGTATTTT CASSLLRGGRDTQYF
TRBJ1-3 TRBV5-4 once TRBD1 TGTGCCAGCAGTGGATCCGGGACAGGGGTCGCTGGAAACACCATATATTTT CASSGSGTGVAGNTIYF
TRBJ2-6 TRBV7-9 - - TGTGCCAGCAGCTTAGTGGGGGGTGGGGCCAACGTCCTGACTTTC CASSLVGGGANVLTF
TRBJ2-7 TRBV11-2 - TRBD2 TGTGCCAGCTCCCAGGGAGGGGCCGAGCAGTACTTC CASSQGGAEQYF
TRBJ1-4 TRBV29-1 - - TGCAGCGGCCGGGGGGAATATGAAAAACTGTTTTTT CSGRGEYEKLFF
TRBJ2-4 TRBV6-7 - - TGTGCCAGCAGTGGCCCCTGGGGGCCTGTTGGAAACATTCAGTACTTC CASSGPWGPVGNIQYF
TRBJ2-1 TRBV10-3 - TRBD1 TGTGCCATCAGGATTAGGACAGGGGAAAATGAGCAGTTCTTC CAIRIRTGENEQFF
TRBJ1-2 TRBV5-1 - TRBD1 TGCGCCAGCAGCCCCTCGATTACCCAGGGGGCGAACTATGGCTACACCTTC CASSPSITQGANYGYTF
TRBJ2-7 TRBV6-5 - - TGTGCCAGCAGTGAAAGGGGATCTACCTACGAGCAGTACTTC CASSERGSTYEQYF
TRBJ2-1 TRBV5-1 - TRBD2 TGCGCCAGCGCGGGAGAAGCGGGGGGATGGGAGCAGTTCTTC CASAGEAGGWEQFF
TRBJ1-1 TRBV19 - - TGTGCCAGTATGAGAAGTCCTGAAGCTTTCTTT CASMRSPEAFF
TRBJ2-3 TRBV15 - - TGTGCCACCAGCAGAGTCTCCGGGGTTGACACAGATACGCAGTATTTT CATSRVSGVDTDTQYF
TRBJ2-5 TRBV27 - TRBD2 TGTGCCAGCAGGTCAACGGGGGGGCTATGGGAGACCCAGTACTTC CASRSTGGLWETQYF
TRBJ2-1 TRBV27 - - TGTGCCAGCAGGGGGGCGTTAAGCAATGAGCAGTTCTTC CASRGALSNEQFF
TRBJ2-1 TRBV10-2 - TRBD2 TGCGCCAGCAGTGAGTCACTAGCGGGGGCCGTCGATGAGCAGTTCTTC CASSESLAGAVDEQFF
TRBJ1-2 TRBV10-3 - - TGTGCCATCAGTGACCCCCTCCGGCCATTGGGATCTTATGGCTACACCTTC CAISDPLRPLGSYGYTF
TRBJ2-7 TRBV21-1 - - TGTGCCAGCTCTCGGGGGCCCCACGAGCAGTACTTC CASSRGPHEQYF
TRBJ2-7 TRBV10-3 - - TGTGCCATCAGTCTAGTCGACAGCCACGAGCAGTACTTC CAISLVDSHEQYF
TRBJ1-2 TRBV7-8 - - TGTGCCAGCAGCTTAGCGGGGGATCCCGACTATGGCTACACCTTC CASSLAGDPDYGYTF
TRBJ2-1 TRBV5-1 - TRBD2 TGCGCCAGCAGCTTGTATAGTAGCGGGGGTTTTTATAATGAGCAGTTCTTC CASSLYSSGGFYNEQFF
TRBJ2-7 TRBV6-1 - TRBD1 TGTGCCAGCTGCCTAGGACAGGGGCGCGAGCAGTACTTC CASCLGQGREQYF
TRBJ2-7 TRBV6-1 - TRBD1 TGTGCCAGCAGGGGACAGGGACGGGACGAGCAGTACTTC CASRGQGRDEQYF
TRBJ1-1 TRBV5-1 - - TGCGCCAGCCAGGGAATGACTCAAGCTTTCTTT CASQGMTQAFF
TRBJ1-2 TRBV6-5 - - TGTGCCAGCACCTACCAGGCGGGAGGGGTGGAAGGCTACACCTTC CASTYQAGGVEGYTF
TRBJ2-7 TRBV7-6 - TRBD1 TGTGCCAGCAGCTCGGGACAGGGTCTGGACGAGCAGTACTTC CASSSGQGLDEQYF
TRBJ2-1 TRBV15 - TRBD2 TGTGCCACCAGCACCGCGGGGGGTGAGCAGTTCTTC CATSTAGGEQFF
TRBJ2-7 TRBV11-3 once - TGTGCCAGCGTGAACAGGGCGTCGAGCTCCTACGAGCAGTACTTC CASVNRASSSYEQYF
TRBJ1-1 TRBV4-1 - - TGCGCCAGCAGCCAAGTGTCGGGGGACACTGAAGCTTTCTTT CASSQVSGDTEAFF
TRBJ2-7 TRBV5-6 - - TGTGCCAGCAGCTTTGGAGCCCTCGAGCAGTACTTC CASSFGALEQYF
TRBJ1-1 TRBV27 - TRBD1 TGTGCCAGCAGTAGCACAGGGGGCTTGGCTGAAGCTTTCTTT CASSSTGGLAEAFF
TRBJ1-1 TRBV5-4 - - TGTGCCAGCAGCTTGTGGAACACTGAAGCTTTCTTT CASSLWNTEAFF
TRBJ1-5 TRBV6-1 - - TGTGCCAGCAGTGAAAGTTTGGGGATTGCTCAGCCCCAGCATTTT CASSESLGIAQPQHF
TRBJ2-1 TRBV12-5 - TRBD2 TGTGCTAGTGGTTCTAGCGGGGTAAGCTCCTACAATGAGCAGTTCTTC CASGSSGVSSYNEQFF
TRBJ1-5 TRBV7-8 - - TGTGCCAGCAGCTACAGAGTAGGGGATAGTCAGCCCCAGCATTTT CASSYRVGDSQPQHF
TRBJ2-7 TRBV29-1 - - TGCAGCGTGGGGGGAATTGTGAGCGAGCAGTACTTC CSVGGIVSEQYF
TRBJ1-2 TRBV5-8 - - TGTGCCAGCAGCCCTGGGCTCACGGGGTATGGCTACACCTTC CASSPGLTGYGYTF
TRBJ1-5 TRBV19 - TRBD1 TGTGCCAGTAGTGCGCCCCAGGGGGGCAATCAGCCCCAGCATTTT CASSAPQGGNQPQHF
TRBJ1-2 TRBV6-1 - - TGTGCCAGCAAAGGGAACACGGGGACCCACTATGGCTACACCTTC CASKGNTGTHYGYTF
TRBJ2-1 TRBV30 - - TGTGCCTGGAAGGCCATGCTGTACAATGAGCAGTTCTTC CAWKAMLYNEQFF
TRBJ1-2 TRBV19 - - TGTGCCAGTACGTTGGGTACGTTCGGCTACACCTTC CASTLGTFGYTF
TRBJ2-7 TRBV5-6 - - TGTGCCAGCAGCTTCGGCTGGACAGACTACGAGCAGTACTTC CASSFGWTDYEQYF
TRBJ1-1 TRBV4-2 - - TGTGCCAGCAGCCACCGGGGGGAAGCTTTCTTT CASSHRGEAFF
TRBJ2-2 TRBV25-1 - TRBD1 TGTGCCAGCAGTGAATATTTCGGGACAGGTCAATCCGGGGAGCTGTTTTTT CASSEYFGTGQSGELFF
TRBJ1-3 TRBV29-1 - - TGCAGCGTCCACGGGGGAAACACCATATATTTT CSVHGGNTIYF